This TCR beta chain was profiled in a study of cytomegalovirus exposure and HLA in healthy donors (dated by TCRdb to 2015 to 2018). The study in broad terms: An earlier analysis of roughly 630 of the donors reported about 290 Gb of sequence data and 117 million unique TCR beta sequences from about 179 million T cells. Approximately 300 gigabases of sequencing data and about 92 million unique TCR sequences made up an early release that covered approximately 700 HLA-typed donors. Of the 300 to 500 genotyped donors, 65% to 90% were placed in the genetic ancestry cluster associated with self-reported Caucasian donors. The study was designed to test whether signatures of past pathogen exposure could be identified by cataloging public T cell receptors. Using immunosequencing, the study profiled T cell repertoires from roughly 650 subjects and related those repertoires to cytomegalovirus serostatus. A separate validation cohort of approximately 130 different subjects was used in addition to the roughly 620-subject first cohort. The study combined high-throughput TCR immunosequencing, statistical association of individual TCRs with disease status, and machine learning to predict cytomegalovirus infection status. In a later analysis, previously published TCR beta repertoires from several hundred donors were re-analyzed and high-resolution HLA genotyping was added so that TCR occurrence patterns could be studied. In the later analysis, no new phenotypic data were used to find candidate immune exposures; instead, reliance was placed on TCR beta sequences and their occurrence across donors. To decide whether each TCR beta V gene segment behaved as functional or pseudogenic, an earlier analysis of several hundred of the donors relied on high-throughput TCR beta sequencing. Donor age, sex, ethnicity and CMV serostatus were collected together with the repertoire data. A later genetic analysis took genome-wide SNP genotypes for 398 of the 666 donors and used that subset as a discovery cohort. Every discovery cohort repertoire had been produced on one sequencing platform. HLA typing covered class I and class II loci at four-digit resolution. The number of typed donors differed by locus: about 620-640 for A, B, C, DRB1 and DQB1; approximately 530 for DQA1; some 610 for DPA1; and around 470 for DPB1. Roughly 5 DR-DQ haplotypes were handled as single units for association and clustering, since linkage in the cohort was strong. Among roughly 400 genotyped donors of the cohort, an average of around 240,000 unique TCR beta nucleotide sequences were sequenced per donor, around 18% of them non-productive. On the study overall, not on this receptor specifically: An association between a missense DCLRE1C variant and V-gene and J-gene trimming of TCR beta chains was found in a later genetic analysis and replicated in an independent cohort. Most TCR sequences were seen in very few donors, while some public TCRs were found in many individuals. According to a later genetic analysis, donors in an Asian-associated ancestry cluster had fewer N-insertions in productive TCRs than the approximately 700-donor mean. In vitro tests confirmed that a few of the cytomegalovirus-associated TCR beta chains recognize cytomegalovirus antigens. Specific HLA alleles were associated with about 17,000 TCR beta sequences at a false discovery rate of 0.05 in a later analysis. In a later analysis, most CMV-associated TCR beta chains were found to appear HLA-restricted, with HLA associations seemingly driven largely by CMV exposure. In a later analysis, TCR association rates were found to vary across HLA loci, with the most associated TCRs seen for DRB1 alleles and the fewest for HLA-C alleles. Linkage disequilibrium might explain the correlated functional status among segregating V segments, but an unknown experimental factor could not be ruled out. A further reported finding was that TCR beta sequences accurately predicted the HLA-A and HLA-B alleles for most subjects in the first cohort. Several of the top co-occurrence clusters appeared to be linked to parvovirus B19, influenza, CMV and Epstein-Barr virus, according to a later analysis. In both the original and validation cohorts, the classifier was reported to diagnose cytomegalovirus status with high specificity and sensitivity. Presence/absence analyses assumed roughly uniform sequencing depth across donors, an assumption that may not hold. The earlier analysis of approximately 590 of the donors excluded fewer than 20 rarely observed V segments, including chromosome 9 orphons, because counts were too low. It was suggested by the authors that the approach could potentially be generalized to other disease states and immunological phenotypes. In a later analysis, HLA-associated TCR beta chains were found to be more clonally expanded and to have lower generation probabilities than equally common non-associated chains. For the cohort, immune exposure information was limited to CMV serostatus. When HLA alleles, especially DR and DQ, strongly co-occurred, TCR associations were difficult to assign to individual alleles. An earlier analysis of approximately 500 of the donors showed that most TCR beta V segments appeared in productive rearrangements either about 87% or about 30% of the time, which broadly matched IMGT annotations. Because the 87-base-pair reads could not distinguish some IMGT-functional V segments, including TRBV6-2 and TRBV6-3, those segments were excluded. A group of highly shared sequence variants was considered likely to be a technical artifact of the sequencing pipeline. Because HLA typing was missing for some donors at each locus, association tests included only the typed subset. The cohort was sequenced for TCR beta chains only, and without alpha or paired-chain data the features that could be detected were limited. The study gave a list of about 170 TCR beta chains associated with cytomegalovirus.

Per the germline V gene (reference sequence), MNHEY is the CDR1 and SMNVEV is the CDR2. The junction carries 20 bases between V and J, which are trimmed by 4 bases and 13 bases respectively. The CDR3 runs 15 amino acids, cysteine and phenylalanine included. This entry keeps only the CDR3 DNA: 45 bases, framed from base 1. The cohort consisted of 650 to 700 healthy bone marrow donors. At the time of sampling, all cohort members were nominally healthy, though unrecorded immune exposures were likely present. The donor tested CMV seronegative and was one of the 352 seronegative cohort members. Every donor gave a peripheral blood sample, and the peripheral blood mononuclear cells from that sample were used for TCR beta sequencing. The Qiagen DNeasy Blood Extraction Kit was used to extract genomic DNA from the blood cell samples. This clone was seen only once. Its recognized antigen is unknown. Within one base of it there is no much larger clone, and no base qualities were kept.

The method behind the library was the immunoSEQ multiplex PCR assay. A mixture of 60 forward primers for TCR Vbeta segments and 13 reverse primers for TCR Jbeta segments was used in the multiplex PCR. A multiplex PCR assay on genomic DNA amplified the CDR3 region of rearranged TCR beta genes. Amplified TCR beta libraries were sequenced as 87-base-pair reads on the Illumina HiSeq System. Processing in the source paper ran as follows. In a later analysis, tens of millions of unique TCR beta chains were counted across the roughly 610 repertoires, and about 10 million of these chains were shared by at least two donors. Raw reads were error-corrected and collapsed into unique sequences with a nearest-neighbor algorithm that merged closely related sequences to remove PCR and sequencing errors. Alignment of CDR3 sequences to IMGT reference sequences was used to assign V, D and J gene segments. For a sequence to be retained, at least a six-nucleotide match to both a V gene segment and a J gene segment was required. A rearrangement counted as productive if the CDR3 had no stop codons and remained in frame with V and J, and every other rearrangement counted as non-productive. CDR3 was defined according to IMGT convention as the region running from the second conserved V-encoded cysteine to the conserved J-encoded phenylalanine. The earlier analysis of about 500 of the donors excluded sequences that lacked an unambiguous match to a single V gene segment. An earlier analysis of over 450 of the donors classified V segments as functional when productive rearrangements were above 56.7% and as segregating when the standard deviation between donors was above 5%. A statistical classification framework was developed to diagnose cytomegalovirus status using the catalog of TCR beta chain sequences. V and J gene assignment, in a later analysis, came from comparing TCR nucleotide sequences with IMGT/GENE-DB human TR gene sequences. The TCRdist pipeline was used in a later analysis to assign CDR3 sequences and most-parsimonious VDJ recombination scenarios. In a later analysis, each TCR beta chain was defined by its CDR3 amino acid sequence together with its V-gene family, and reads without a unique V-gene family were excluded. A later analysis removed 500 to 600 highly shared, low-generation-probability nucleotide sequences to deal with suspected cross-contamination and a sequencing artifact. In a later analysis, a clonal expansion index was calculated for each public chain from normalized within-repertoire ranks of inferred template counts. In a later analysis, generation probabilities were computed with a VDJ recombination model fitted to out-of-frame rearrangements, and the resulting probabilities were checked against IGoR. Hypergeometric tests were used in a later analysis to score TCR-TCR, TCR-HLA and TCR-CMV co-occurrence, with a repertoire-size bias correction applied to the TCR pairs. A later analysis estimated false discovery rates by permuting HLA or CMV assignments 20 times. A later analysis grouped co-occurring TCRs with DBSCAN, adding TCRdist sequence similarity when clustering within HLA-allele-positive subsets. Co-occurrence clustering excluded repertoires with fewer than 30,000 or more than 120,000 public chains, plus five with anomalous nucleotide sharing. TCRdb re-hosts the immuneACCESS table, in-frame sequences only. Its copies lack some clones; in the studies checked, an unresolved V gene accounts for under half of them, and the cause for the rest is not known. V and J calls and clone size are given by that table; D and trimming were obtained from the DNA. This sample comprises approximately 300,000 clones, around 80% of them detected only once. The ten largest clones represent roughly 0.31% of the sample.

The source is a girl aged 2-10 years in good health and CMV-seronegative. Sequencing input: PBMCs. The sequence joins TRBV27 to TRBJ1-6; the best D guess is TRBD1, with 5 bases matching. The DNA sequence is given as TGTGCCAGCAGTTACCGGGATGGGGGGATTTCTCCCCTCCACTTT. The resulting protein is CASSYRDGGISPLHF.